The present entry profiles one T cell receptor (beta chain) with its context. Its antigen specificity is not known. Base qualities are not provided; no much larger clone lies one nucleotide away. Using the deep immunoSEQ assay, multiplex PCR amplified TCR CDR3 regions from genomic DNA. Extracted genomic DNA from each cell subset was distributed evenly across all wells of several immunoSEQ 96-well plates, and each plate was treated as a replicate. For sorted subsets, each replicate PCR was loaded with approximately 200 ng genomic DNA, equivalent to roughly 30,000 T cell genomes. Purified libraries were measured with a Qubit 3.0 fluorometer, size-checked on a Bioanalyzer 2100, and measured again with the KAPA Library Quantification kit. A separate single-read 150-cycle Illumina NextSeq 550 flow cell was used to sequence each immunoSEQ 96-well plate. Processing in the source paper ran as follows. Because the immunoSEQ output included only junctional sequences and no quality scores, the filtering could not be the same as the filtering used for full-length reads. To assign V/J genes and CDR3, sequences were annotated using PyIR, a Python wrapper for IgBLAST v1.9, with IMGT germline references. Any read was removed if the V/J assignment was weak (E-value above 1e-6), the CDR3 was missing, or the read contained stop codons, out-of-frame junctions, or ambiguous translated residues. V3J clonotypes were defined by identical inferred V gene, J gene, and CDR3 amino acid sequence. Percentage overlap between repertoires was computed as shared unique clonotypes divided by the size of the smaller repertoire. Repertoire richness was assessed with RTK rarefaction, the Chao1 estimator, and Recon v2.1 estimates of unobserved clonotypes. For all TCRbeta clonotypes obtained by the gDNA method from several donors, generation probabilities were computed with OLGA. Drawn from immuneACCESS, this table holds only the in-frame rearrangements with V and J called that TCRdb kept. Clones are partly lost; checked studies trace under half to an unresolved V gene and leave the rest unexplained. That table supplies the V and J calls and clone size; D and trimming were determined from the DNA. The sample table holds about 800,000 clones, of which approximately 97% were seen once. Less than 0.25% of the sample is in the top ten clones.

These data are taken from a study of shared clonotypes between healthy human individuals (dated by TCRdb to 2020 to 2021). At the level of the whole study: The cohort included three men and a couple of women between 18 and 49 years of age. For each donor, three plates each were used for CD4 naive and CD4 memory, two plates were used for CD8 naive, and one plate was used for CD8 memory. To estimate repertoire size and how much clonotype sharing occurs between individuals, the study deeply sequenced the blood TCR repertoires of 5 or 6 healthy adults. Different laboratories and diverse techniques were used to prepare libraries and sequence TCR repertoires, to increase sequencing depth and limit assay-specific biases. Leukapheresis yielded between about 0.85 and 9 billion PBMCs per donor.

General study outcomes and caveats: Naive subsets generally had larger estimated clonotype richness than memory subsets did. Based on pairwise subsampling, the degree of clonotype sharing among donors was expected to be affected by sequencing depth. Rarefaction of sorted-subset datasets indicated incomplete sequencing despite the large sequencing depth. The small number of donors limited the genetic and exposure-history diversity represented. Only blood was sampled, and tissue TCR repertoires likely differ from those in blood. Across a few donors, roughly 5.4% of naive CD4, approximately 3.6% of naive CD8, 2.3% of memory CD4, and approximately 0.4% of memory CD8 clonotypes were shared. Compared with non-shared clonotypes, the clonotypes found in all four sorted-subset donors had higher generation probabilities.

For the CD8 naive samples, CD45RO-negative cells were positively selected for CCR7, yielding a CD45RA+CCR7+ population from which TemRA cells were excluded. The donors were healthy, HIV-negative adults with no recently reported acute infections or vaccinations. Every donor was a Caucasian adult living in Nashville, Tennessee, USA. After blood collection by leukapheresis, PBMCs were isolated using Ficoll-Histopaque density gradient centrifugation and then cryopreserved in the vapor phase of liquid nitrogen. Purity and quantity of every magnetically sorted T cell population were checked by analytical flow cytometry. From each sorted fraction, genomic DNA was isolated and quantified by UV absorbance on a Nanodrop 2000c. Reading from cysteine to phenylalanine, the CDR3 counts 15 amino acids. The entry retains the CDR3 DNA only, 45 bases that are in frame from base 1. V was cut back by 0 bases and J by 3 bases, leaving a gap of 11 bases between them. CDR1 MNHNY and CDR2 SVGAGI were looked up in the germline V gene (reference sequence).

This TCR came from a man in his thirties or forties in good health. The rearranged chain carries TRBV6-6 and TRBJ1-1, and perhaps TRBD1 as D gene, on 5 matching bases. The sample consisted of naive CD8+ T cells sorted from blood. The cell subset or site label of this sample denotes: CD45RA+CCR7+. In nucleotides, the sequence is TGTGCCAGCAGTTACTCGAGACAGATTCACACTGAAGCTTTCTTT. Its product reads: CASSYSRQIHTEAFF.